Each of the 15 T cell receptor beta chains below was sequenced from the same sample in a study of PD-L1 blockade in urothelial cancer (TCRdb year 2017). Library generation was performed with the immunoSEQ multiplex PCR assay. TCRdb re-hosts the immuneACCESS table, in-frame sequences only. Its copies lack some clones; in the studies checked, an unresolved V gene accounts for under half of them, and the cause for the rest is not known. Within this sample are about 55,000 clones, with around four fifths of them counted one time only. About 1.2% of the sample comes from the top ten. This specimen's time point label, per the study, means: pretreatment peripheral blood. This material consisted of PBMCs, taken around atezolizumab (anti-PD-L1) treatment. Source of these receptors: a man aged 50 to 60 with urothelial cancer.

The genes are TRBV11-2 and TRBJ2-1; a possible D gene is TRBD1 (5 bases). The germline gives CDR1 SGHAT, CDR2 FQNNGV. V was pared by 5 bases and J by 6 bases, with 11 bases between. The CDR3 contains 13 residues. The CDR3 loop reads CASSLLGVNEQFF. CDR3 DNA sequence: TGTGCCAGCAGCCTATTAGGGGTCAATGAGCAGTTCTTC.

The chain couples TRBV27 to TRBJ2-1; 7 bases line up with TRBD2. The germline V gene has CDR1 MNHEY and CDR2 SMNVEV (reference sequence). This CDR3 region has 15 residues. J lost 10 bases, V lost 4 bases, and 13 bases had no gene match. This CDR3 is CASSSPGTTHREQFF. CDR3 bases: TGTGCCAGCAGTTCCCCCGGGACTACCCACAGGGAGCAGTTCTTC.

The CDR3, as DNA: TGTGCCAGCAGCTCCACGTCTACGACACGACATAGAAACACCATATATTTT. Translation gives CASSSTSTTRHRNTIYF. The rearrangement joins TRBV7-2 to TRBJ1-3; D uncertain. The CDR3 runs to 17 residues. Germline V gives CDR1 SGHTA, CDR2 FQGNSA. The V and J ends lost 4 bases and 5 bases respectively, with 21 bases between them.

This CDR3 reads CASSLGQGNLNTEAFF. CDR3 DNA: TGTGCCAGCTCACTGGGACAGGGAAATCTGAACACTGAAGCTTTCTTT. The chain couples TRBV18 to TRBJ1-1; 9 nucleotides agree with TRBD1. From germline, CDR1 is KGHSH and CDR2 LQKENI. This CDR3 has 16 residues. After removal of 4 bases from V and 0 bases from J, the junction contained 6 bases not matched to a gene.

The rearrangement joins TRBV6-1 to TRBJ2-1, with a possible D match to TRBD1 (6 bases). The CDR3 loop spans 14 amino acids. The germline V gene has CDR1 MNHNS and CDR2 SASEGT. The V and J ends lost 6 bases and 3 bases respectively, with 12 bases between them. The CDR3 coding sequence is TGTGCCAGCAGGCAGGGGTTCGGCTACAATGAGCAGTTCTTC. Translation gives CASRQGFGYNEQFF.

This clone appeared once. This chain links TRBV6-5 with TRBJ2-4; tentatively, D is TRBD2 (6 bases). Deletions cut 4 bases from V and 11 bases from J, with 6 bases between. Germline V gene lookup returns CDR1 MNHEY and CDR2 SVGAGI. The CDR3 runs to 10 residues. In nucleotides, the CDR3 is TGTGCCAGCAGTTCGGGGGTTCAGTACTTC. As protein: CASSSGVQYF.

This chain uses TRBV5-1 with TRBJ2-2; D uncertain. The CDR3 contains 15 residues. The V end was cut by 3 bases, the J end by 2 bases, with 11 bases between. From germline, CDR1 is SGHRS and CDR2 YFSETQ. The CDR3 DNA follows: TGCGCCAGCAGCTATATGCAGTTCAACACCGGGGAGCTGTTTTTT. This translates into CASSYMQFNTGELFF. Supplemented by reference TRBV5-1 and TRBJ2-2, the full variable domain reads KAGVTQTPRYLIKTRGQQVTLSCSPISGHRSVSWYQQTPGQGLQFLFEYFSETQRNKGNFPGRFSGRQFSNSRSEMNVSTLELGDSALYLCASSYMQFNTGELFFGEGSRLTVL.

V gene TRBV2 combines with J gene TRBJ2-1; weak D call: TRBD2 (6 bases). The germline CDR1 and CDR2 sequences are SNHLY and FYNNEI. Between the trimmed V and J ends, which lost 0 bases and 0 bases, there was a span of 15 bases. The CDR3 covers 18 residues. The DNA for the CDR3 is TGTGCCAGCAGTGAAGCGAGTTGGGCGGGGTCCTCCTACAATGAGCAGTTCTTC. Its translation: CASSEASWAGSSYNEQFF.

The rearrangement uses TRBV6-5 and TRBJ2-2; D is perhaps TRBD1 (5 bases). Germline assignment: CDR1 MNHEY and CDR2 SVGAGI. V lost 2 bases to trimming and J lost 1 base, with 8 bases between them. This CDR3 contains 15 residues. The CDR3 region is CASSYVGQNTGELFF. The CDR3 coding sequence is TGTGCCAGCAGTTACGTTGGACAGAACACCGGGGAGCTGTTTTTT.

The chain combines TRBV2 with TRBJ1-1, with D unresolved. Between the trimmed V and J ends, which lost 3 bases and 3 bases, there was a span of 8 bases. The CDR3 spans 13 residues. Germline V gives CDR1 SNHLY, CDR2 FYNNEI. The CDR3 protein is CASSDEVDTEAFF. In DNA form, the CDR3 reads TGTGCCAGCAGTGACGAGGTGGACACTGAAGCTTTCTTT. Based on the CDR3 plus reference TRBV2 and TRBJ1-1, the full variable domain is EPEVTQTPSHQVTQMGQEVILRCVPISNHLYFYWYRQILGQKVEFLVSFYNNEISEKSEIFDDQFSVERPDGSNFTLKIRSTKLEDSAMYFCASSDEVDTEAFFGQGTRLTVV.

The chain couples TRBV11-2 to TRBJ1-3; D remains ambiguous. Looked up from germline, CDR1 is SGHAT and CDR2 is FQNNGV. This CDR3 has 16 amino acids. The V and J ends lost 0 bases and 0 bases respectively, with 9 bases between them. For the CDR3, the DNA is TGTGCCAGCAGCTTAGAGGCGGGGATCTCTGGAAACACCATATATTTT. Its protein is CASSLEAGISGNTIYF.

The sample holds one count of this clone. This CDR3 reads CASGSGTGNWDTEAFF. The CDR3 nucleotides are TGTGCCAGCGGGTCCGGGACAGGGAATTGGGACACTGAAGCTTTCTTT. The chain links TRBV9 to TRBJ1-1; 9 bases fit TRBD1. Germline CDR1 and CDR2: SGDLS and YYNGEE. The CDR3 extends over 16 amino acids. The V gene end was trimmed by 7 bases and the J gene end by 3 bases; junction bases not matched to a gene: 13.

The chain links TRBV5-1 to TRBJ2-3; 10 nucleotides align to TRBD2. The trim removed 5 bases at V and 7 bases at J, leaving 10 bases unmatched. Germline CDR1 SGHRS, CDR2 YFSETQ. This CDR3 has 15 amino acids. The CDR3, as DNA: TGCGCCAGCAGACGAGCGGGGGGGCCAGAGTATACGCAGTATTTT. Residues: CASRRAGGPEYTQYF.

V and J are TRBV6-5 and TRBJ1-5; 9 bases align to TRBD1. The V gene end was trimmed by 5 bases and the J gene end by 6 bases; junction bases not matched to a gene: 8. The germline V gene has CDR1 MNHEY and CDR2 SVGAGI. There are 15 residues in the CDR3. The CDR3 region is CASSALTGGSQPQHF. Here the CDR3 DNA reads TGTGCCAGCAGTGCTCTAACAGGGGGCAGTCAGCCCCAGCATTTT.

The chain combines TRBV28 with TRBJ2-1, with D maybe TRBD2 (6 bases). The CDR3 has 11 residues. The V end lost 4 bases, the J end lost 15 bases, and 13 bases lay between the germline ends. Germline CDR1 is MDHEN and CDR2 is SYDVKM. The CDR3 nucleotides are TGTGCCAGCAGTTACCGGGACTCTCCGTTCTTC. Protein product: CASSYRDSPFF.